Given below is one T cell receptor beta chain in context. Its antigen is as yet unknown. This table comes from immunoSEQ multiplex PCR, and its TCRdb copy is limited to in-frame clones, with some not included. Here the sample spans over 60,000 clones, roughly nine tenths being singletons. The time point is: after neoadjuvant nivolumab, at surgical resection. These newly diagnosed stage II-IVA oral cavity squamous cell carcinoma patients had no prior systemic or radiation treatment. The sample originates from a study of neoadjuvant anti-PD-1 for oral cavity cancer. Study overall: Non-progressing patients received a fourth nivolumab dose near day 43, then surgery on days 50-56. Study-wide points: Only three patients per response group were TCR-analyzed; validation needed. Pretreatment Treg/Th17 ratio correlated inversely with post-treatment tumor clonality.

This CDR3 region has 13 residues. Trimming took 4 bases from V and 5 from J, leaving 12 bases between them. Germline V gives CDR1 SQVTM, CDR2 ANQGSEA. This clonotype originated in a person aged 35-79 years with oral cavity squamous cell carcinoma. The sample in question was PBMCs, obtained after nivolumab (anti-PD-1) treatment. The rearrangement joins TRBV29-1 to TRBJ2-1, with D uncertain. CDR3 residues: CSVGLSSDNEQFF. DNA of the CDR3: TGCAGCGTTGGGCTCTCTAGTGACAATGAGCAGTTCTTC.